This T cell receptor beta chain appears in the sequencing data of a study of shared clonotypes between healthy human individuals. Trimming took 5 bases from V and 2 from J; bases not matched to a gene: 6. Per germline, CDR1 MNHEY and CDR2 SVGAGI. The CDR3 runs to 15 residues. For this clone: The antigen is undetermined.

Original processing notes: ImmunoSEQ output held junction-only sequences without quality scores, so filtering differed. Sequencing used immunoSEQ multiplex PCR; TCRdb keeps in-frame clones, though not all of them. V, J and clone size are those of that table, while D and trimming were read from the DNA. The sample yields around 2,000,000 clones, roughly 95% seen once. General study findings and limits: Represented genetic and exposure-history diversity was restricted by having few donors. Non-shared clonotypes displayed generation probabilities falling below those of clonotypes present in all four donors.

The sequenced sample was naive CD4+ T cells sorted from blood. Specified subset: CD45RA+ positively selected. The receptor was isolated from a man aged 18 to 30 in good health. V usage is TRBV6-5 and J usage is TRBJ1-1; 9 bases line up with TRBD1. CDR3 coding DNA: TGTGCCAGCAGTCCACTGGACAGGGGTAACACTGAAGCTTTCTTT. Encoded protein: CASSPLDRGNTEAFF.